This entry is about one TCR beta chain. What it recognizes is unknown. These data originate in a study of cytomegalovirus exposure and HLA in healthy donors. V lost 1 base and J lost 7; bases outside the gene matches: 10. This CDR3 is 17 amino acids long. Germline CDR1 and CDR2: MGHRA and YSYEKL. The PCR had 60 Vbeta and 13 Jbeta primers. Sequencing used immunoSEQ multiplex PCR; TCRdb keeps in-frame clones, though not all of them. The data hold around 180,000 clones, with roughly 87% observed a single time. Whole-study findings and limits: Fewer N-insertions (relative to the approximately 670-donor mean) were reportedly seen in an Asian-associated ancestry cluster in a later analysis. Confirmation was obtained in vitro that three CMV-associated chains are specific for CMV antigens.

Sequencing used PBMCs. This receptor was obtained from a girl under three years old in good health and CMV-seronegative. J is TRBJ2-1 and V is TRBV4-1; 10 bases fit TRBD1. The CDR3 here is CASSQAQTGGNLNEQFF. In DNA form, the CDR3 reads TGCGCCAGCAGCCAAGCCCAGACAGGGGGCAATTTGAATGAGCAGTTCTTC.